The clone carrying this T cell receptor beta chain showed up many times. This record belongs to a study of T-cell reconstitution after alpha-beta-depleted transplantation in children. The length of the CDR3 is 15 residues. V lost 1 base and J lost 9, with 15 bases in between. CDR1 SGHTA and CDR2 FQGNSA come from the germline V gene. It was with unique molecular identifiers that the TCRbeta library was prepared. TCRdb re-called the PCR reads with MiXCR, one entry per CDR3 protein. The repertoire includes some 200,000 distinct CDR3 sequences, approximately 9.8% of them detected once, and about 5.4% sits in the top ten.

The sequence was obtained from a human donor who donated a stem cell graft to a child with SCID. This chain links TRBV7-2 with TRBJ2-2, with D maybe TRBD1 (6 bases). This specimen consisted of PBMCs from the stem cell graft donor, obtained from the stem cell graft. This CDR3 is CASSLGSLGTRELFF. The DNA of the CDR3 is TGTGCCAGCAGCTTAGGCTCACTGGGGACAAGGGAGCTGTTTTTT.